Given below is one T cell receptor (beta chain) in context. No antigen is known for it. This record comes from a study of post-analysis software for immune sequencing data. Between the trimmed V and J ends, which lost 8 bases and 0 bases, there was a span of 8 bases. The CDR3 has 13 residues. Findings of the study overall: Relative to controls, patients had 4 or 5 TRBV segments at higher frequency, with TRBV5-6, TRBV5-1 and TRBV20-1 among these.

Built from TCR beta cDNA, the libraries had unique molecular identifiers in them. One entry per CDR3 protein, called by TCRdb with MiXCR from the PCR reads. The sample holds roughly 540,000 distinct CDR3 sequences, roughly 34% seen once. This chain links TRBV12-3 or TRBV12-4 with TRBJ2-1, with D unclear. Sequenced material: blood. This sequence was found in a girl under 18 with multiple sclerosis. CDR3 loop: CASAPSSYNEQFF. For the CDR3, the DNA is TGTGCCAGCGCACCAAGCTCCTACAATGAGCAGTTCTTC.